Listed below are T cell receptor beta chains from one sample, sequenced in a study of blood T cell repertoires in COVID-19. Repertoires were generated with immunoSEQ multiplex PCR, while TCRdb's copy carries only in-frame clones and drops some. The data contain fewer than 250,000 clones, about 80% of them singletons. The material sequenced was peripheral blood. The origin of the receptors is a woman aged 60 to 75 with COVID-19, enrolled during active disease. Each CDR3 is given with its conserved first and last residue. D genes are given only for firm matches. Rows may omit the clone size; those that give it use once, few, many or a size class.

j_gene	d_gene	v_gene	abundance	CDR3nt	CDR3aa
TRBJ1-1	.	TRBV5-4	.	TGTGCCAGCAGCCTCGGTGGACGGGGTAGGGACACTGAAGCTTTCTTT	CASSLGGRGRDTEAFF
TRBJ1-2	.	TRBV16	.	TGTGCCAGCAGCCAAGGACTTACGAATGGCTACACCTTC	CASSQGLTNGYTF
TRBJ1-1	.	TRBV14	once	TGTGCCAGCAGCCAAGTTCGGGGGGGTACTGAAGCTTTCTTT	CASSQVRGGTEAFF
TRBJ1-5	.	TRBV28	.	TGTGCCAGCAGCCTATTCGACGGGGACGGGGGTAGCAATCAGCCCCAGCATTTT	CASSLFDGDGGSNQPQHF
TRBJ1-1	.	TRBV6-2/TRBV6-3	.	TGTGCCAGCAGTTCAAACAGGGTTTGGACTGAAGCTTTCTTT	CASSSNRVWTEAFF
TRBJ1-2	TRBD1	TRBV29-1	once	TGCAGCGCAAACAGGGGCGGGGGCTACACCTTC	CSANRGGGYTF
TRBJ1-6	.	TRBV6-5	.	TGTGCCAGCAGTTCCCCGAACGGAGAGATTTCACCCCTCCACTTT	CASSSPNGEISPLHF
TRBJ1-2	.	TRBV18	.	TGTGCCAGCTCACCGGGATCCACGGGGTATGGCTACACCTTC	CASSPGSTGYGYTF
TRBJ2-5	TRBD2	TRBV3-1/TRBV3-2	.	TGTGCCAGCAGCCAAACAACTAGCGGGGAGACCCAGTACTTC	CASSQTTSGETQYF
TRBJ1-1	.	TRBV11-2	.	TGTGCCAGCAGTCCAGGATACACTGAAGCTTTCTTT	CASSPGYTEAFF
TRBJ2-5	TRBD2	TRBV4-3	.	TGCGCCAGCAGCCAAGGGACTAGACAAGAGACCCAGTACTTC	CASSQGTRQETQYF
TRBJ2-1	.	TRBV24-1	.	TGTGCCACCCGATCGACGGGAGCCAGCTCCTACAATGAGCAGTTCTTC	CATRSTGASSYNEQFF
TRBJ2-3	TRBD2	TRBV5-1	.	TGCGCCAGCAGCGGGGGACTAGCGGGGACCACAGATACGCAGTATTTT	CASSGGLAGTTDTQYF
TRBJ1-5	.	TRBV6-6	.	TGTGCCAGCAGTTACGGAGGTTCGGGTCAGCCCCAGCATTTT	CASSYGGSGQPQHF
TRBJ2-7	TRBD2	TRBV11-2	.	TGTGCCAGCAGCCCTAGCGGGTCCTACGAGCAGTACTTC	CASSPSGSYEQYF
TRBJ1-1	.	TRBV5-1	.	TGCGCCAGCCGGAGGGACCCCGAACAAGCGAACACTGAAGCTTTCTTT	CASRRDPEQANTEAFF
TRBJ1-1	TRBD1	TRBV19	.	TGTGCCAGTAGTATCCAGGGGGCGCACACTGAAGCTTTCTTT	CASSIQGAHTEAFF
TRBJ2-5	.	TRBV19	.	TGTGCCAGTAGCATAACAGGGACGGTGGAGACCCAGTACTTC	CASSITGTVETQYF
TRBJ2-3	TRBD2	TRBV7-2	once	TGTGCCAGCAGCTTAGTTAGCGGGACGGGAGATACGCAGTATTTT	CASSLVSGTGDTQYF
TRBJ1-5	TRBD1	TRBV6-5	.	TGTGCCAGCAGTTACTCGGGGGACAGGGGTCAGCCCCAGCATTTT	CASSYSGDRGQPQHF
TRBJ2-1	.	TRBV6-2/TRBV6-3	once	TGTGCCAGCAGTTACTTGTGGACAGCTGAAGAGAATGAGCAGTTCTTC	CASSYLWTAEENEQFF
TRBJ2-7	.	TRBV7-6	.	TGTGCCAGCAGCCTCCAGCGGTACAGGGTCTACGAGCAGTACTTC	CASSLQRYRVYEQYF
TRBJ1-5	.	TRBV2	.	TGTGCCAGCCGAGGGCAGGCCTCGAGGCCCCAGCATTTT	CASRGQASRPQHF